Below, 15 T cell receptor beta chains from the same sample are listed, as sequenced in a study of OX40 agonist ivuxolimab in advanced cancers. Assay: immunoSEQ multiplex PCR; the TCRdb copy retains only in-frame clones and omits some. The sample shows 25,000 to 30,000 clones, about 90% of them seen only once. Sequenced material: CD4+ or CD8+ T cells sorted from blood, taken in a trial of the OX40 agonist ivuxolimab. The receptor source for this set is an adult with an advanced solid tumor such as melanoma, head and neck, liver or kidney cancer.

This clone was counted a single time. The chain combines TRBV11-2 with TRBJ2-7; tentative D call: TRBD1 (5 bases). Trimming cost V 3 bases and J 4 bases, with 7 bases left between them. The germline CDR1 and CDR2 sequences are SGHAT and FQNNGV. CDR3 length equals 12 residues. CDR3 loop: CASSLQGYEQYF. In DNA, the CDR3 is TGTGCCAGCAGCTTGCAGGGATACGAGCAGTACTTC.

J is TRBJ2-2 and V is TRBV29-1; 9 bases line up with TRBD2. Trimming cost V 5 bases and J 2 bases; bases outside gene matches: 6. Germline V lookup: CDR1 SQVTM, CDR2 ANQGSEA. This CDR3 contains 15 residues. CDR3 loop: CSVPRLADNTGELFF. CDR3 DNA sequence: TGCAGCGTTCCAAGACTAGCGGATAACACCGGGGAGCTGTTTTTT.

The chain employs TRBV19 and TRBJ1-3; weak D call: TRBD1 (5 bases). Trimming cost V 3 bases and J 2 bases, with 17 bases left between them. The CDR3 sequence is 17 residues long. Germline lookup yields CDR1 LNHDA and CDR2 SQIVND (reference sequence). The DNA of the CDR3 is TGTGCCAGTAGTATCTCCTGGGACCTAAGGGCTGGAAACACCATATATTTT. Its protein is CASSISWDLRAGNTIYF. Supplemented by reference TRBV19 and TRBJ1-3, the full variable domain reads DGGITQSPKYLFRKEGQNVTLSCEQNLNHDAMYWYRQDPGQGLRLIYYSQIVNDFQKGDIAEGYSVSREKKESFPLTVTSAQKNPTAFYLCASSISWDLRAGNTIYFGEGSWLTVV.

The rearrangement links TRBV15 to TRBJ2-1; 8 bases fit TRBD2. J lost 10 bases, V lost 8 bases, and 7 bases had no gene match. The CDR3 contains 12 residues. Germline loops: CDR1 LNHNV, CDR2 YYDKDF (reference sequence). The CDR3 DNA reads TGTGCCACCGCCGGGAGGGACCTCGAGCAGTTCTTC. Its translation is CATAGRDLEQFF. The full variable domain, completed using reference TRBV15 and TRBJ2-1, is DAMVIQNPRYQVTQFGKPVTLSCSQTLNHNVMYWYQQKSSQAPKLLFHYYDKDFNNEADTPDNFQSRRPNTSFCFLDIRSPGLGDTAMYLCATAGRDLEQFFGPGTRLTVL.

The chain has TRBV4-3 and TRBJ2-1; 9 bases agree with TRBD1. J lost 6 bases, V lost 4 bases, and 7 bases had no gene match. From germline, CDR1 is LGHNA and CDR2 YSLEER. The CDR3 is 15 residues long. The CDR3: CASSPDRGLINEQFF. For the CDR3, the DNA is TGCGCCAGCAGCCCGGACAGGGGATTAATCAATGAGCAGTTCTTC.

CDR3 DNA: TGCGCCAGCAGTCTTGAGCCGGGGGGTGGCAATCAGCCCCAGCATTTT. The encoded protein is CASSLEPGGGNQPQHF. The rearrangement uses TRBV4-1 and TRBJ1-5; a possible D gene is TRBD1 (5 bases). The CDR3 length is 16 residues. Germline V gene sequence: CDR1 MGHRA, CDR2 YSYEKL. V lost 6 bases, J lost 2 bases, and 17 bases lay in between.

This sequence joins TRBV13 and TRBJ2-6, with D perhaps TRBD2 (5 bases). CDR1 and CDR2 (germline): PRHDT, FYEKMQ (reference sequence). With 3 bases removed from V and 4 bases from J, the gap between germline ends came to 10 bases. This CDR3 comprises 15 residues. DNA for the CDR3: TGTGCCAGCAGCTTCGGACTCGGGGGGGCCAACGTCCTGACTTTC. Translated: CASSFGLGGANVLTF. Looking up the rest from reference TRBV13 and TRBJ2-6 gives the full variable domain: AAGVIQSPRHLIKEKRETATLKCYPIPRHDTVYWYQQGPGQDPQFLISFYEKMQSDKGSIPDRFSAQQFSDYHSELNMSSLELGDSALYFCASSFGLGGANVLTFGAGSRLTVL.

The chain is built from TRBV6-6 and TRBJ1-2, with D perhaps TRBD1 (6 bases). Germline assignment: CDR1 MNHNY and CDR2 SVGAGI (reference sequence). This CDR3 comprises 14 residues. V shed 2 bases and J shed 4 bases, with 11 bases lying between them. This CDR3 reads CASSYRGDSYGYTF. The CDR3 region has the DNA TGTGCCAGCAGTTACAGGGGGGATAGCTATGGCTACACCTTC.

This rearrangement joins TRBV7-8 to TRBJ2-7, with D maybe TRBD2 (5 bases). The CDR3 extends over 11 amino acids. With 5 bases removed from V and 5 bases from J, the gap between germline ends came to 7 bases. Germline V gene sequence: CDR1 SGHVS, CDR2 FQNEAQ. CDR3 in amino acids: CASSPGDEQYF. The CDR3 DNA sequence: TGTGCCAGCAGCCCCGGGGACGAGCAGTACTTC.

The chain links TRBV7-3 to TRBJ2-7; D unclear. The CDR3 totals 11 residues. The V gene lost 2 bases and the J gene lost 6 bases, with 5 bases spanning the gap. CDR1 is SGHTA and CDR2 is FQGTGA in the germline V gene. The CDR3 loop is CASSLVGEQYF. The CDR3 DNA is TGTGCCAGCAGCTTAGTGGGCGAGCAGTACTTC.

The V call is TRBV5-1, the J call TRBJ1-2, with 10 nucleotides matching TRBD1. V was clipped by 4 bases and J by 6 bases; unmatched bases: 6. Germline assignment: CDR1 SGHRS and CDR2 YFSETQ. The CDR3 spans 14 residues. This CDR3 reads CASSRAGTGDGYTF. CDR3 in DNA: TGCGCCAGCAGCCGCGCCGGGACAGGGGATGGCTACACCTTC.

The chain uses TRBV11-2 and TRBJ1-3; D gene unclear. Deletions cut 2 bases from V and 0 bases from J, with 14 bases between. Germline CDR1 SGHAT, CDR2 FQNNGV. The CDR3 is 17 amino acids. Written as DNA, the CDR3 is TGTGCCAGCAGCTTACAGTTCCGGGCCCTCTCTGGAAACACCATATATTTT. Translated, it gives CASSLQFRALSGNTIYF.

J is TRBJ1-4 and V is TRBV18; D unresolved. Germline assignment: CDR1 KGHSH and CDR2 LQKENI. This CDR3 has 15 residues. V was trimmed by 8 bases and J by 0 bases, leaving 13 bases between them. The DNA of the CDR3 is TGTGCCAGCACCCGGACGGGCGCAACTAATGAAAAACTGTTTTTT. This codes for CASTRTGATNEKLFF.

About this clone: In the same sample, other DNA sequences code for this CDR3. The V gene is TRBV28, the J gene TRBJ2-1; 9 bases align to TRBD1. Per germline, CDR1 MDHEN and CDR2 SYDVKM. The junction had 10 bases not matched to a gene; V was cut back by 7 bases and J by 6 bases. There are 15 residues in the CDR3. CDR3 sequence reads: CASTRGTGGVNEQFF. Written as DNA, the CDR3 is TGTGCCAGCACCAGGGGAACAGGGGGCGTCAATGAGCAGTTCTTC.

The chain recombines TRBV5-3 with TRBJ2-7, with D tentatively TRBD2 (5 bases). TRBV5-3 is identified as an open reading frame with a role that is uncertain. V was trimmed by 8 bases and J by 2 bases, leaving 14 bases between them. This CDR3 has 13 residues. The CDR3, as DNA: TGTGCCAGCAGCAGTTGGGGAGCCTACGAGCAGTACTTC. It translates to CASSSWGAYEQYF.